The 32 T cell receptor beta chains presented below share a single source sample, sequenced in a study of OX40 agonist ivuxolimab in advanced cancers. Assay: immunoSEQ multiplex PCR; the TCRdb copy retains only in-frame clones and omits some. The sample records about 58,000 clones, about 79% being singletons. This specimen consisted of CD4+ or CD8+ T cells sorted from blood, obtained in a trial of the OX40 agonist ivuxolimab. All receptors derive from an adult with an advanced solid tumor such as melanoma, head and neck, liver or kidney cancer.

Written as DNA, the CDR3 is TGTGCCAGCAGCCAACAGGGTGCAGATACGCAGTATTTT. It translates to CASSQQGADTQYF. The gene calls are TRBV16 and TRBJ2-3; tentatively, D is TRBD1 (5 bases). V was shortened by 2 bases and J by 4 bases, with 7 bases between the two germline ends. Germline V gene data show CDR1 as KGHSY and CDR2 as FQNENV. The CDR3 runs 13 residues.

This clone has more than one count but fewer than ten. This chain connects TRBV7-2 to TRBJ1-4; D gene unclear. The ends were cut back, 1 base at V and 5 bases at J, with 11 bases in the middle. The CDR3 totals 15 residues. In germline, CDR1 is SGHTA, CDR2 FQGNSA. The CDR3 here is CASSLGGRGNEKLFF. CDR3 sequence (DNA): TGTGCCAGCAGCTTAGGAGGGAGAGGGAATGAAAAACTGTTTTTT.

This clone was recorded only once. This chain uses TRBV7-2 with TRBJ2-5; perhaps TRBD2 as D (6 bases). Germline CDR1 is SGHTA and CDR2 is FQGNSA. The V and J ends lost 5 bases and 5 bases respectively, with 21 bases between them. The CDR3 loop spans 16 amino acids. CDR3 coding DNA: TGTGCCAGCAGCCCCTCCGGGCGGGGCCCCACGGAGACCCAGTACTTC. Its protein is CASSPSGRGPTETQYF.

This rearrangement joins TRBV19 to TRBJ1-5; 7 bases agree with TRBD1. This CDR3 contains 14 residues. The V gene end was trimmed by 7 bases and the J gene end by 2 bases; junction bases not matched to a gene: 5. The germline gives CDR1 LNHDA, CDR2 SQIVND (reference sequence). The CDR3 is CASTGQGGNQPQHF. Written as DNA, the CDR3 is TGTGCCAGTACCGGGCAGGGGGGCAATCAGCCCCAGCATTTT.

The rearrangement uses TRBV6-1 and TRBJ2-5; the D gene is possibly TRBD1 (5 bases). Germline lookup yields CDR1 MNHNS and CDR2 SASEGT. This CDR3 is 14 amino acids long. V was shortened by 1 base and J by 10 bases, with 16 bases between the two germline ends. CDR3 residues: CASSEGPREVVQYF. In DNA, the CDR3 is TGTGCCAGCAGTGAAGGACCCAGGGAAGTGGTCCAGTACTTC.

V usage is TRBV13 and J usage is TRBJ2-7, with 7 bases that match TRBD2. Trimming removed 4 bases from V and 2 bases from J; junction bases left unmatched: 8. Germline assignment: CDR1 PRHDT and CDR2 FYEKMQ (reference sequence). This CDR3 comprises 15 residues. CDR3 loop: CASSWRSGIPYEQYF. CDR3 DNA: TGTGCCAGCAGCTGGAGGAGCGGGATACCCTACGAGCAGTACTTC. Full variable domain (rest looked up from reference TRBV13 and TRBJ2-7): AAGVIQSPRHLIKEKRETATLKCYPIPRHDTVYWYQQGPGQDPQFLISFYEKMQSDKGSIPDRFSAQQFSDYHSELNMSSLELGDSALYFCASSWRSGIPYEQYFGPGTRLTVT.

The rearrangement joins TRBV4-1 to TRBJ2-7, with a possible D match to TRBD2 (5 bases). V gave up 0 bases and J gave up 3 bases, with 12 bases separating them. Germline loops: CDR1 MGHRA, CDR2 YSYEKL. The CDR3 is made up of 15 amino acids. CDR3 protein: CASSQERTPLYEQYF. For the CDR3, the DNA is TGCGCCAGCAGCCAAGAGAGGACTCCTCTCTACGAGCAGTACTTC.

V and J are TRBV4-1 and TRBJ1-1; D may be TRBD1 (5 bases). Germline loops: CDR1 MGHRA, CDR2 YSYEKL. This CDR3 spans 16 amino acids. V lost 1 base and J lost 2, with 14 bases in between. In nucleotides, the CDR3 is TGCGCCAGCAGCCAAGCGCTGCGGGGCCACAACACTGAAGCTTTCTTT. This codes for CASSQALRGHNTEAFF.

The chain recombines TRBV9 with TRBJ2-3, with 10 bases lining up with TRBD2. Unmatched junction bases numbered 5, after V lost 0 bases and J lost 4 bases. The CDR3 extends over 16 amino acids. In germline, CDR1 is SGDLS, CDR2 YYNGEE. The CDR3 region has the DNA TGTGCCAGCAGCGTAGAAAGCGGGGGGGCATCAGATACGCAGTATTTT. Translation gives CASSVESGGASDTQYF.

The V and J genes are TRBV5-5 and TRBJ2-5, with no clear D. V was shortened by 0 bases and J by 2 bases, with 5 bases between the two germline ends. CDR3 length: 13 amino acids. Germline V gives CDR1 SGHKS, CDR2 YYEKEE (reference sequence). CDR3 nucleotides: TGTGCCAGCAGCTTGGGCTTGCAAGAGACCCAGTACTTC. Its protein is CASSLGLQETQYF.

This clone was seen a handful of times. The chain is built from TRBV19 and TRBJ1-2, with D unclear. V was trimmed by 3 bases and J by 3 bases, leaving 5 bases between them. CDR3 length: 12 residues. Per germline, CDR1 LNHDA and CDR2 SQIVND (reference sequence). The CDR3 protein is CASSITDYGYTF. The CDR3 DNA reads TGTGCCAGTAGTATCACAGACTATGGCTACACCTTC.

This clone has just one count. The chain links TRBV11-2 to TRBJ2-1; D remains unclear. This CDR3 region has 15 residues. Trimming removed 1 base from V and 5 bases from J, with 12 bases in between. CDR1 and CDR2 from the germline V gene are SGHAT and FQNNGV. CDR3 sequence (DNA): TGTGCCAGCAGCTTAGTATGGCAGCCTCACAATGAGCAGTTCTTC. It specifies CASSLVWQPHNEQFF.

This rearrangement joins TRBV9 to TRBJ2-2; tentatively, D is TRBD1 (5 bases). CDR1 is SGDLS and CDR2 is YYNGEE in the germline V gene. V lost 1 base and J lost 5, with 12 bases in between. The CDR3 loop spans 15 amino acids. The DNA of the CDR3 is TGTGCCAGCAGCGTAAACCCTACAGGTACCGGGGAGCTGTTTTTT. It codes for CASSVNPTGTGELFF.

The CDR3 nucleotides are TGTGCCAGTAGTATAAAATCGGGAGGAGGTAACAATTCACCCCTCCACTTT. This codes for CASSIKSGGGNNSPLHF. The rearrangement uses TRBV19 and TRBJ1-6, with D uncertain. Trimming pared 2 bases from V and 7 bases from J, leaving 18 bases between. Germline lookup yields CDR1 LNHDA and CDR2 SQIVND (reference sequence). The CDR3 sequence is 17 residues long.

The chain couples TRBV13 to TRBJ2-6; 7 bases agree with TRBD1. V lost 4 bases, J lost 0 bases, and 9 bases stayed unmatched. The germline CDR1 and CDR2 sequences are PRHDT and FYEKMQ (reference sequence). This CDR3 has 18 amino acids. The CDR3 nucleotides read TGTGCCAGCAGCTCCCTGACAGGGACCCCCTCTGGGGCCAACGTCCTGACTTTC. As protein: CASSSLTGTPSGANVLTF. Supplemented by reference TRBV13 and TRBJ2-6, the full variable domain reads AAGVIQSPRHLIKEKRETATLKCYPIPRHDTVYWYQQGPGQDPQFLISFYEKMQSDKGSIPDRFSAQQFSDYHSELNMSSLELGDSALYFCASSSLTGTPSGANVLTFGAGSRLTVL.

The chain couples TRBV7-9 to TRBJ1-1; no definite D call. V was cut by 0 bases and J by 5 bases, with 10 bases left in between. The CDR3 runs to 14 residues. The V gene's germline CDR1 is SEHNR and CDR2 FQNEAQ (reference sequence). CDR3 region: CASSLARGGTEAFF. DNA for the CDR3: TGTGCCAGCAGCTTAGCTCGAGGCGGGACTGAAGCTTTCTTT.

The chain couples TRBV5-3 to TRBJ2-1; D is uncertain. TRBV5-3 is noted as an ORF with a role that remains uncertain. V dropped 1 base and J dropped 5 bases, with 10 bases sitting between them. The CDR3 runs to 14 residues. The CDR3 sequence: CARSLQNSNNEQFF. The CDR3, as DNA: TGTGCCAGAAGCTTGCAAAACAGTAACAATGAGCAGTTCTTC.

The rearrangement links TRBV9 to TRBJ1-6; possible D gene TRBD1, 5 bases. The CDR3 extends over 16 amino acids. Germline lookup yields CDR1 SGDLS and CDR2 YYNGEE. Trimming cost V 4 bases and J 6 bases, with 17 bases left between them. This CDR3 reads CASSSTGPGFNSPLHF. The CDR3 DNA is TGTGCCAGCAGCAGCACAGGTCCAGGGTTTAATTCACCCCTCCACTTT.

The gene calls are TRBV27 and TRBJ1-2, with TRBD1 matching 8 bases. Unmatched junction bases numbered 7, after V lost 0 bases and J lost 7 bases. The germline CDR1 and CDR2 sequences are MNHEY and SMNVEV (reference sequence). This CDR3 has 15 amino acids. The CDR3 protein is CASSLSALRGPGYTF. In DNA form, the CDR3 reads TGTGCCAGCAGTTTATCCGCTCTCAGGGGGCCTGGCTACACCTTC.

The V gene is TRBV5-4, the J gene TRBJ2-7; 16 nucleotides match TRBD2. CDR1 SGHNT and CDR2 YYREEE come from the germline V gene (reference sequence). The trim removed 4 bases at V and 9 bases at J, leaving 4 bases unmatched. The CDR3 is 14 amino acids. The CDR3 here is CASSQGTSGGAQYF. The CDR3 DNA is TGTGCCAGCAGCCAAGGGACTAGCGGGGGGGCGCAGTACTTC.

This clone was recorded a few times. CDR3 in amino acids: CASSRTGQSEAFF. The CDR3 DNA is TGTGCCAGCAGTCGGACAGGCCAGAGTGAAGCTTTCTTT. The chain links TRBV6-5 to TRBJ1-1; 7 positions agree with TRBD1. Looked up from germline, CDR1 is MNHEY and CDR2 is SVGAGI. V was clipped by 5 bases and J by 7 bases; unmatched bases: 7. CDR3 length: 13 residues.

This clone showed up just once. V is TRBV4-2 and J is TRBJ1-2; TRBD1 agrees at 8 bases. The CDR3 runs 16 residues. V trimming: 0 bases; J trimming: 7 bases; junction bases outside the gene matches: 10. Germline V CDR1 and CDR2: LGHNA, YNFKEQ. For the CDR3, the DNA is TGTGCCAGCAGCCAAGACTTGTTGGCAGGGGGCTCTGGCTACACCTTC. As protein: CASSQDLLAGGSGYTF.

In this sample, this clone turned up a few times. CDR3 residues: CAWNWQGSNTEAFF. The CDR3 coding sequence is TGTGCCTGGAATTGGCAGGGGTCGAACACTGAAGCTTTCTTT. This chain uses TRBV30 with TRBJ1-1, with a weak D call TRBD1 (6 bases). In germline, CDR1 is GTSNPN, CDR2 SVGIG (reference sequence). With 4 bases removed from V and 1 base from J, the gap between germline ends came to 13 bases. The CDR3 has 14 residues. The full variable domain, with the rest looked up from reference TRBV30 and TRBJ1-1, is SQTIHQWPATLVQPVGSPLSLECTVEGTSNPNLYWYRQAAGRGLQLLFYSVGIGQISSEVPQNLSASRPQDRQFILSSKKLLLSDSGFYLCAWNWQGSNTEAFFGQGTRLTVV.

In its sample, this clone was seen once. J is TRBJ1-5 and V is TRBV30; TRBD1 might be the D (5 bases). Germline V lookup: CDR1 GTSNPN, CDR2 SVGIG (reference sequence). The germline V and J ends were trimmed by 3 bases and 3 bases, with 12 bases remaining between them. This CDR3 spans 14 amino acids. For the CDR3, the DNA is TGTGCCTGGAGGTCCGGGGGTGACAATCAGCCCCAGCATTTT. Protein: CAWRSGGDNQPQHF. Full variable domain (outside the CDR3, taken from reference TRBV30 and TRBJ1-5): SQTIHQWPATLVQPVGSPLSLECTVEGTSNPNLYWYRQAAGRGLQLLFYSVGIGQISSEVPQNLSASRPQDRQFILSSKKLLLSDSGFYLCAWRSGGDNQPQHFGDGTRLSIL.

The rearrangement uses TRBV19 and TRBJ2-3; possible D gene TRBD1, 5 bases. The CDR3 is 15 amino acids. From germline, CDR1 is LNHDA and CDR2 SQIVND (reference sequence). Trimming cost V 5 bases and J 0 bases, with 12 bases left between them. The CDR3 region is CASSETASSTDTQYF. The CDR3, as DNA: TGTGCCAGTAGTGAGACAGCTTCTAGCACAGATACGCAGTATTTT.

The rearrangement uses TRBV5-1 and TRBJ2-5; 7 nucleotides align to TRBD1. V lost 1 base and J lost 3; bases outside the gene matches: 6. The CDR3 totals 15 residues. Germline values: CDR1 SGHRS, CDR2 YFSETQ. The CDR3 coding sequence is TGCGCCAGCAGCTTGATAGACAGGGTTAAAGAGACCCAGTACTTC. Amino acids: CASSLIDRVKETQYF.

This clone was seen a handful of times. This chain links TRBV7-2 with TRBJ2-1, with 7 bases aligning to TRBD2. Germline V gives CDR1 SGHTA, CDR2 FQGNSA. V shed 0 bases, J shed 4 bases, and the junction held 6 bases outside the gene matches. CDR3 length: 16 residues. The CDR3 spells CASSLAGDYPYNEQFF. CDR3 in DNA: TGTGCCAGCAGCTTAGCCGGGGACTACCCATACAATGAGCAGTTCTTC.

This clone appeared once. The rearrangement joins TRBV6-6 to TRBJ1-1, with a tentative D call TRBD1 (6 bases). Germline values: CDR1 MNHNY, CDR2 SVGAGI (reference sequence). Deletions cut 6 bases from V and 12 bases from J, with 14 bases between. This CDR3 region has 11 residues. CDR3 loop: CASSGGQSPFF. CDR3 bases: TGTGCCAGCAGCGGAGGACAGAGCCCTTTCTTT.

V is TRBV5-1 and J is TRBJ2-7; tentatively, D is TRBD2 (5 bases). Trimming pared 5 bases from V and 3 bases from J, leaving 18 bases between. This CDR3 spans 15 amino acids. CDR1 and CDR2 from the germline V gene are SGHRS and YFSETQ. The CDR3 loop reads CASRSQPGDYYEQYF. CDR3 bases: TGCGCCAGCAGGTCCCAACCCGGGGATTACTACGAGCAGTACTTC.

CDR3 sequence (DNA): TGTGCCAGCAGCTTAGTCGGCGGATATTCCTACGAGCAGTACTTC. Its translation is CASSLVGGYSYEQYF. J is TRBJ2-7 and V is TRBV7-8; D remains ambiguous. The V gene's germline CDR1 is SGHVS and CDR2 FQNEAQ. This CDR3 has 15 amino acids. V was clipped by 1 base and J by 1 base, with 11 bases between them.

This chain links TRBV6-6 with TRBJ2-2; TRBD2 might be the D (5 bases). V was pared by 4 bases and J by 4 bases, with 13 bases between. The CDR3 is 15 amino acids. Germline V gene sequence: CDR1 MNHNY, CDR2 SVGAGI (reference sequence). CDR3 bases: TGTGCCAGCAGTTCCGAGGGTATTATCACCGGGGAGCTGTTTTTT. Protein product: CASSSEGIITGELFF.

The chain carries TRBV2 and TRBJ1-1; D not resolved. Trimming removed 3 bases from V and 1 base from J, with 12 bases in between. This CDR3 contains 15 residues. Germline V gene sequence: CDR1 SNHLY, CDR2 FYNNEI. CDR3 in amino acids: CASSDEGTRNTEAFF. Here the CDR3 DNA reads TGTGCCAGCAGTGATGAGGGTACGAGGAACACTGAAGCTTTCTTT.